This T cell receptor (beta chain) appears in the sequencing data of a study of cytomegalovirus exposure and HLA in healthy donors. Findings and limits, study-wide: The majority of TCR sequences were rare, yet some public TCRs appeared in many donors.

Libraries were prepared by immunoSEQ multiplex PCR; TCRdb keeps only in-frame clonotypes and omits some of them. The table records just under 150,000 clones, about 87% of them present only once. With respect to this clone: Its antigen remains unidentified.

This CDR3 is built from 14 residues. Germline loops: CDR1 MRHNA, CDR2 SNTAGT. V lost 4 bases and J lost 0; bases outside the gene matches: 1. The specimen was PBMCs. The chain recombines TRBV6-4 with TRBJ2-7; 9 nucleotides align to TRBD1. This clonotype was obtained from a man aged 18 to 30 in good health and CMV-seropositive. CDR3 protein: CASSATGGSYEQYF. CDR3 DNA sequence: TGTGCCAGCAGTGCGACAGGGGGCTCCTACGAGCAGTACTTC.